This record looks at one T cell receptor (beta chain) sequence and its context. Its antigen is unknown. These data belong to a study of blood T cells in healthy people across ages. Findings of the study overall: PBMCs left unsorted prevented a conclusive naive versus antigen-experienced comparison.

Primers used in a second PCR of roughly 6 to 11 cycles were a sample-barcoded 5' primer and a J-beta primer mix. TCRdb recomputed calls from the 5' RACE reads with MiXCR, one row per CDR3 protein. The sample records some 1.5 million distinct CDR3 sequences, approximately 43% being singletons. The ends were cut back, 4 bases at V and 0 bases at J, with 11 bases in the middle. CDR3 length equals 15 residues. Sample donors were healthy Caucasian individuals that came from Russia, aged about 6 to 95. The extraction recovered at least 6 micrograms of total RNA per sample. This TCR derives from a woman aged 18 to 35 in good health. V is TRBV12-3 or TRBV12-4 and J is TRBJ2-3; D is ambiguous. The sequencing sample was made of blood. Here the CDR3 DNA reads TGTGCCAGCAGTTCCAGGTTGTCTAGCACAGATACGCAGTATTTT. It translates to CASSSRLSSTDTQYF.